This TCR beta chain was obtained from a study of graft-versus-host responses after intestinal transplantation. Whole-study context: Each patient got anti-thymocyte globulin induction, then tacrolimus and steroids for roughly 3 years.

The table came from immunoSEQ multiplex PCR; TCRdb's copy has only in-frame clones and leaves some out. The repertoire consists of tens of thousands of clones, with over 75% occurring once and the leading ten covering around 4.8%. Trimming cost V 7 bases and J 9 bases, with 13 bases left between them. Germline CDR1 and CDR2: MNHNS and SASEGT. CDR3 length: 11 residues. General study points: Detected in recipient marrow were GvH clones, some of which were first observed in ileum or blood.

With regard to this clone: Antigen unknown.

The source was PBMCs, collected 524 days after transplant. The genes are TRBV6-1 and TRBJ2-7; D possibly corresponds to TRBD2 (6 bases). The TCR originated in a human patient who received an intestinal transplant, so some T cells may come from the graft donor. The CDR3 DNA is TGTGCCAGCACCATAGCGGAATTGCAGTACTTC. Translating gives CASTIAELQYF.